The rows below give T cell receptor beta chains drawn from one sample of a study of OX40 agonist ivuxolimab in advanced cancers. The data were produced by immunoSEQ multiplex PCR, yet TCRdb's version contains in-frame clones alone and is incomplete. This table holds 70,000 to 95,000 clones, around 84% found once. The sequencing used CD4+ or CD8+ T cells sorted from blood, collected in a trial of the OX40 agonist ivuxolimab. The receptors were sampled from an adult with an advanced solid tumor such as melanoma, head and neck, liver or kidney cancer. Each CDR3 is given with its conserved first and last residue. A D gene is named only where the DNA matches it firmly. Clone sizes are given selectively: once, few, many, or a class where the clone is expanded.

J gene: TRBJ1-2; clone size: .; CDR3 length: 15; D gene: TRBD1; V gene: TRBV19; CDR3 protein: CASTFTRDRVFGYTF; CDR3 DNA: TGTGCCAGTACCTTCACCCGGGACAGGGTGTTTGGCTACACCTTC
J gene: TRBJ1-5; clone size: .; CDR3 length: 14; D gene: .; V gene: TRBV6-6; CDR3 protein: CASSSTGGNQPQHF; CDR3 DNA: TGTGCCAGCAGCTCGACGGGGGGGAATCAGCCCCAGCATTTT
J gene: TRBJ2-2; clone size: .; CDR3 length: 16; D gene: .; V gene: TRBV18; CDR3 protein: CASSPKTTGSPGELFF; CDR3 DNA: TGTGCCAGCTCACCAAAAACTACAGGGTCTCCCGGGGAGCTGTTTTTT
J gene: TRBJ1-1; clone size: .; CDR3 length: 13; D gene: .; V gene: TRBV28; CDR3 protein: CASSLQGSTEAFF; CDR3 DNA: TGTGCCAGCAGCTTACAGGGCTCCACTGAAGCTTTCTTT
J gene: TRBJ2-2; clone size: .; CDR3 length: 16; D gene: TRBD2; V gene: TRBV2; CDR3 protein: CASSERRGANTGELFF; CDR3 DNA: TGTGCCAGCAGTGAAAGGCGGGGGGCGAACACCGGGGAGCTGTTTTTT
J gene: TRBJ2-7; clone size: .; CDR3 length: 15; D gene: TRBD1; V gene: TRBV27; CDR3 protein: CASSFTTGRPYEQYF; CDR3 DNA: TGTGCCAGCAGCTTTACGACAGGGCGCCCCTACGAGCAGTACTTC
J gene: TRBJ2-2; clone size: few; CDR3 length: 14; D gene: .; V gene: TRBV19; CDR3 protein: CASSIQWDTGELFF; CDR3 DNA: TGTGCCAGTAGTATACAGTGGGACACCGGGGAGCTGTTTTTT
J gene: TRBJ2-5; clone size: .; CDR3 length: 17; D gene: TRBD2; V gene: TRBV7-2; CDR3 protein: CASSRGTIAGGQETQYF; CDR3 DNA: TGTGCCAGCAGCCGGGGAACTATAGCGGGGGGTCAAGAGACCCAGTACTTC
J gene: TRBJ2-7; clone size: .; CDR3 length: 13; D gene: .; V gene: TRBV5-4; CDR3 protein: CASSLPGEGEQYF; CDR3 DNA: TGTGCCAGCAGCTTGCCAGGGGAAGGCGAGCAGTACTTC
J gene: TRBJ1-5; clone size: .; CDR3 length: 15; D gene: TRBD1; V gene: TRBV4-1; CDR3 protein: CASSQGGGRPQPQHF; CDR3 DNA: TGCGCCAGCAGCCAAGGAGGGGGCAGGCCTCAGCCCCAGCATTTT
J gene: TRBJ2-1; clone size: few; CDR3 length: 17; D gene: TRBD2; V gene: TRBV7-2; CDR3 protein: CASSLGGRGVSYNEQFF; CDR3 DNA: TGTGCCAGCAGCTTAGGAGGGCGGGGGGTCTCTTACAATGAGCAGTTCTTC
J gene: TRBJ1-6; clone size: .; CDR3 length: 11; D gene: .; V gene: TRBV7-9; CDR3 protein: CATANNSPLHF; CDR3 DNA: TGTGCGACAGCTAATAATTCACCCCTCCACTTT
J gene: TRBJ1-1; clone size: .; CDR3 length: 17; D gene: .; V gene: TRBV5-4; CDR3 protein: CASSSKTGVGGNTEAFF; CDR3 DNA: TGTGCCAGCAGCTCCAAAACCGGGGTGGGTGGGAACACTGAAGCTTTCTTT
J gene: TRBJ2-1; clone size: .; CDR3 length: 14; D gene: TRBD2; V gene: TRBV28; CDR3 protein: CATLAGLTYNEQFF; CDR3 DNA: TGTGCCACCCTAGCGGGGCTTACCTACAATGAGCAGTTCTTC
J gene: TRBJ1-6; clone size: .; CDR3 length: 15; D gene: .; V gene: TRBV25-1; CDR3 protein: CASSDIRRVVSPLHF; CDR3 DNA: TGTGCCAGCAGTGATATTCGCAGGGTGGTTTCACCCCTCCACTTT
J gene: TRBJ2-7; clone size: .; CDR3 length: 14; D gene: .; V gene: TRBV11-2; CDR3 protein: CASSQGSSSYEQYF; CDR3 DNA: TGTGCCAGCAGCCAGGGGAGCAGCTCATACGAGCAGTACTTC
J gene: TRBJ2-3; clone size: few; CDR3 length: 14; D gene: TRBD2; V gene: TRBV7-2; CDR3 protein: CASSQLTSTDTQYF; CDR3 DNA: TGTGCCAGCAGCCAGTTGACTAGCACCGATACGCAGTATTTT
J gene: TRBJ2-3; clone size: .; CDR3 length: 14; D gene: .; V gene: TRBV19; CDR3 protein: CASSLGPSTDTQYF; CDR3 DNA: TGTGCCAGTAGTTTGGGACCCAGCACAGATACGCAGTATTTT
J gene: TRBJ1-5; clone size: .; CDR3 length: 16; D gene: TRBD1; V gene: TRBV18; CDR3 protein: CASSLGTGGVNQPQHF; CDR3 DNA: TGTGCCAGCTCACTGGGGACAGGGGGCGTCAATCAGCCCCAGCATTTT
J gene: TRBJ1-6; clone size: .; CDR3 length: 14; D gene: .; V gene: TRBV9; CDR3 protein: CASSVQGGNSPLHF; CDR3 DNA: TGTGCCAGCAGCGTACAGGGAGGCAATTCACCCCTCCACTTT
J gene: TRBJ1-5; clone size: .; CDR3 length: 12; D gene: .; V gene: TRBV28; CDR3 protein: CASTWADQPQHF; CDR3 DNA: TGTGCCAGCACTTGGGCGGATCAGCCCCAGCATTTT
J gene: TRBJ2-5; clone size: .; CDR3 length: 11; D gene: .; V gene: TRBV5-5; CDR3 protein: CASSYDETQYF; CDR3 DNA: TGTGCCAGCAGCTACGACGAGACCCAGTACTTC
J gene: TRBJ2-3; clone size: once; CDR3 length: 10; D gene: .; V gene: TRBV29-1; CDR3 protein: CSTGADTQYF; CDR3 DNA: TGCAGTACGGGCGCAGATACGCAGTATTTT
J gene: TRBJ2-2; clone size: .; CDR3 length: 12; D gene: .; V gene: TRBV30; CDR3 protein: CAWSGDTGELFF; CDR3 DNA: TGTGCCTGGAGCGGGGACACCGGGGAGCTGTTTTTT
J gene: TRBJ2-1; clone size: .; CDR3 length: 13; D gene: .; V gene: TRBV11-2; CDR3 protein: CASSLSSNNEQFF; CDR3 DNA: TGTGCCAGCAGCTTGTCGTCAAACAATGAGCAGTTCTTC
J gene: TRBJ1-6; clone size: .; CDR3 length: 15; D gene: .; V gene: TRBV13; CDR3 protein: CASSLFRDYNSPLHF; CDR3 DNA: TGTGCCAGCAGCTTATTTAGGGACTATAATTCACCCCTCCACTTT
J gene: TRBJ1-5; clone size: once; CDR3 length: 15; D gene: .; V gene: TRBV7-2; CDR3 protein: CASSLPGDQNQPQHF; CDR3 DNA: TGTGCCAGCAGCTTACCAGGGGACCAAAATCAGCCCCAGCATTTT
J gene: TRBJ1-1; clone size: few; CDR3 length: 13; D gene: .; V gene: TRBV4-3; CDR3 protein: CASSQEPRTEAFF; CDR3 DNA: TGCGCCAGCAGCCAAGAGCCGAGGACTGAAGCTTTCTTT
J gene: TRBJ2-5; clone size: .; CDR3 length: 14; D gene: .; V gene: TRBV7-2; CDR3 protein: CASSLTLPDETQYF; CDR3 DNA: TGTGCCAGCAGCTTAACCCTTCCGGATGAGACCCAGTACTTC
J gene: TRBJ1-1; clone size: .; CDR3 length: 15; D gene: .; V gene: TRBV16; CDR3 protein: CASSFFGQLNTEAFF; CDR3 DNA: TGTGCCAGCAGCTTTTTCGGACAGCTGAACACTGAAGCTTTCTTT
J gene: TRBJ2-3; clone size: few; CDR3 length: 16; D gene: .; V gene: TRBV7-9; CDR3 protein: CASSPPGGRYTDTQYF; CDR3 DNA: TGTGCCAGCAGCCCCCCGGGGGGCCGGTACACAGATACGCAGTATTTT
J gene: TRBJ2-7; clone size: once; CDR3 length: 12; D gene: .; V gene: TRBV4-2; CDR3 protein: CASSRGVYEQYF; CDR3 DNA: TGTGCCAGCAGTCGAGGGGTATACGAGCAGTACTTC
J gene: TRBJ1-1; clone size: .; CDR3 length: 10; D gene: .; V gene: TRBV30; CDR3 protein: CAGDPTEAFF; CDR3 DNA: TGTGCCGGAGACCCGACTGAAGCTTTCTTT
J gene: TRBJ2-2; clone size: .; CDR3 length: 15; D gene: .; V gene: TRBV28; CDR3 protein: CASSIQGRVTGELFF; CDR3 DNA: TGTGCCAGCAGTATACAGGGAAGGGTCACCGGGGAGCTGTTTTTT
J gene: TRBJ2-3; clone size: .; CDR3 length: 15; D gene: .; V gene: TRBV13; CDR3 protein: CASSFRTPRRDTQYF; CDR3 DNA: TGTGCCAGCAGCTTTAGGACACCCAGGCGAGATACGCAGTATTTT
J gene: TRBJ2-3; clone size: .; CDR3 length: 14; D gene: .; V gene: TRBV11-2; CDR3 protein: CASSKNRDTDTQYF; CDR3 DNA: TGTGCCAGCAGCAAGAACAGGGACACAGATACGCAGTATTTT
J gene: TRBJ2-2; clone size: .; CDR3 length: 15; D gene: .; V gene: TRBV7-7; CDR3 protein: CASSLDGAATGELFF; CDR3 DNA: TGTGCCAGCAGCTTAGACGGGGCGGCCACCGGGGAGCTGTTTTTT
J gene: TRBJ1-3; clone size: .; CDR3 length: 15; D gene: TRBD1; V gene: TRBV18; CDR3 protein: CASSPRTGDGNTIYF; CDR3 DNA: TGTGCCAGCTCACCTAGGACAGGGGATGGAAACACCATATATTTT
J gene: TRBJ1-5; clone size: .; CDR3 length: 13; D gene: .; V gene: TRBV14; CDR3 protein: CASSLGAFKPQHF; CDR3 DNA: TGTGCCAGCAGCCTGGGGGCGTTCAAGCCCCAGCATTTT
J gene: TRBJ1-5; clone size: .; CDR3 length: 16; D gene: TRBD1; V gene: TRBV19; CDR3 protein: CASSSSPVDRDQPQHF; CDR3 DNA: TGTGCCAGTAGTAGCTCACCGGTGGACAGGGATCAGCCCCAGCATTTT
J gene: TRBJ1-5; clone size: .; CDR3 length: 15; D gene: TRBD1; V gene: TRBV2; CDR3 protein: CASSEEDRGNQPQHF; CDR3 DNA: TGTGCCAGCAGTGAGGAAGACAGGGGCAATCAGCCCCAGCATTTT
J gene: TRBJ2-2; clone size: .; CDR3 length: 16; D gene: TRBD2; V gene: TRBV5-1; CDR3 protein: CASSSLAGGPTGELFF; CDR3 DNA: TGCGCCAGCAGCTCACTAGCGGGGGGGCCCACCGGGGAGCTGTTTTTT
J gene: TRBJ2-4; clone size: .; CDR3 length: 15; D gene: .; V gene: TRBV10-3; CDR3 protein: CAISEGWVAKNIQYF; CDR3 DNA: TGTGCCATCAGTGAGGGATGGGTAGCCAAAAACATTCAGTACTTC
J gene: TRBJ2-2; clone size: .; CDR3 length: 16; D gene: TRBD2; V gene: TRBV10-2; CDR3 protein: CASSVPPGGGAGELFF; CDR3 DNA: TGCGCCAGCAGTGTCCCTCCGGGAGGGGGGGCCGGGGAGCTGTTTTTT
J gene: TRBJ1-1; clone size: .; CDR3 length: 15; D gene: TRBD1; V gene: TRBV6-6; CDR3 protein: CASSYRDRVNTEAFF; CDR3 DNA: TGTGCCAGCAGTTACCGGGACAGGGTGAACACTGAAGCTTTCTTT